This entry lists 14 T cell receptor beta chains sequenced from one sample in a study of regulatory T cells in long-lasting Graves disease. Time point reported: persistent/refractory GD, antithyroid drugs over 5 years with positive TRAb. Extracted RNA from PBMCs served as the source of the TCR library. In building TCR beta libraries, iRepertoire HTBI primers were used together with Arm-PCR of CDR3 regions. TCRdb recomputed calls from the multiplex PCR reads with MiXCR, one row per CDR3 protein. This sample has a few hundred thousand distinct CDR3 sequences; around a fifth occur once, and the top ten carry around 12%. The sample was peripheral blood mononuclear cells (PBMCs), taken when the disease was refractory, from a patient treated with antithyroid drugs. Receptors were obtained from a female donor with Graves disease.

V gene TRBV4-1 combines with J gene TRBJ2-7; 8 bases are shared with TRBD2. The CDR3 spans 13 residues. V gave up 5 bases and J gave up 7 bases; unmatched junction bases: 7. Germline V lookup: CDR1 MGHRA, CDR2 YSYEKL. CDR3 protein: CASSGGGRGEQYF. Here the CDR3 DNA reads TGCGCCAGCAGCGGCGGGGGGCGCGGGGAGCAGTACTTC.

This clonotype was seen at least ten times. The CDR3 DNA reads as TGTGCCAGCAGTTCACCACAGGGGGCGGGAGAGACCCAGTACTTC. This codes for CASSSPQGAGETQYF. This chain uses TRBV11-2 with TRBJ2-5, with TRBD1 matching 9 bases. The V gene end was trimmed by 6 bases and the J gene end by 4 bases; junction bases not matched to a gene: 9. CDR1 is SGHAT and CDR2 is FQNNGV in the germline V gene. This CDR3 spans 15 amino acids.

A word on this clonotype: An end of the junction differs from the germline gene, which may be a read error. The chain employs TRBV7-7 and TRBJ2-7; TRBD1 matches at 9 bases. Per the germline V gene, CDR1 is SSHAT and CDR2 is FNYEAQ (reference sequence). The CDR3 has 15 residues. The CDR3 sequence: CASSFGTGSVYEQYF. As DNA, the CDR3 is TGTGCTAGCAGCTTCGGGACAGGGAGTGTATACGAGCAGTACTTC.

There are many counts of this clonotype. The genes are TRBV28 and TRBJ2-7; the match to TRBD1 covers 7 bases. Germline V gene data show CDR1 as MDHEN and CDR2 as SYDVKM. V gave up 4 bases and J gave up 3 bases; unmatched junction bases: 12. CDR3 size: 16 residues. The CDR3 DNA follows: TGTGCCAGCAGTTCACTGCTTATCTGGGACAGCTACGAGCAGTACTTC. Its protein product is CASSSLLIWDSYEQYF.

This chain connects TRBV7-3 to TRBJ2-2; D remains unclear. The V gene's germline CDR1 is SGHTA and CDR2 FQGTGA. This CDR3 has 16 amino acids. V was trimmed by 6 bases and J by 0 bases, leaving 14 bases between them. The CDR3 DNA is TGTGCCAGCAGACAATCAGCATTTCCGAACACCGGGGAGCTGTTTTTT. Amino acids: CASRQSAFPNTGELFF.

The rearrangement links TRBV18 to TRBJ1-1, with no clear D. Germline-derived CDR1 and CDR2 are KGHSH and LQKENI. The V gene lost 3 bases and the J gene lost 6 bases, with 14 bases spanning the gap. The CDR3 runs to 14 residues. The CDR3 here is CASSPQSGFPEAFF. The CDR3 DNA reads TGTGCCAGCTCACCCCAATCCGGTTTCCCTGAAGCTTTCTTT.

There are many counts of this clonotype. J is TRBJ2-5 and V is TRBV20-1; either TRBD1 or TRBD2 may fit D (5 bases each). This CDR3 has 13 residues. V dropped 6 bases and J dropped 5 bases, with 16 bases sitting between them. The germline CDR1 and CDR2 sequences are DFQATT and SNEGSKA (reference sequence). CDR3 protein: CSAKPSGQETQYF. CDR3 sequence (DNA): TGCAGTGCGAAGCCCTCGGGGCAGGAGACCCAGTACTTC.

At least ten counts were recorded for this clonotype. The gene calls are TRBV12-3 or TRBV12-4 and TRBJ1-6, with 9 nucleotides matching TRBD1. V trimming: 5 bases; J trimming: 0 bases; junction bases outside the gene matches: 11. This CDR3 spans 19 amino acids. DNA of the CDR3: TGTGCCAGCAGTAAGGGCCGGGACAGGGTGAGCTCCTATAATTCACCCCTCCACTTT. Translating it yields CASSKGRDRVSSYNSPLHF.

This clonotype was observed many times. CDR3 coding DNA: TGTGCCAGCAACTTCCTTAAGACTGAAGCTTTCTTT. It is translated as CASNFLKTEAFF. The V gene is TRBV7-9, the J gene TRBJ1-1; no firm D call. V lost 7 bases and J lost 5, with 11 bases in between. CDR1 is SEHNR, CDR2 FQNEAQ, per germline (reference sequence). The CDR3 is 12 amino acids.

This chain joins TRBV6-1 and TRBJ1-1; D is possibly TRBD1 (5 bases). Germline V gene data show CDR1 as MNHNS and CDR2 as SASEGT. Trimming removed 5 bases at V and 5 bases at J, with 9 bases between. This CDR3 spans 12 amino acids. The CDR3 nucleotides read TGTGCCAGCAGTCGAGGGGAGACTGAAGCTTTCTTT. This gives the protein CASSRGETEAFF.

The chain carries TRBV29-1 and TRBJ1-1; no clear D gene. This CDR3 contains 16 residues. The V gene's germline CDR1 is SQVTM and CDR2 ANQGSEA. V was clipped by 7 bases and J by 0 bases, with 21 bases between them. The CDR3 sequence is CSASRGVRLMNTEAFF. The CDR3 coding sequence is TGCAGCGCTTCCCGTGGGGTGAGATTAATGAACACTGAAGCTTTCTTT.

The V call is TRBV28, the J call TRBJ2-3; the match to TRBD1 covers 7 bases. V shed 6 bases and J 1 base; nucleotides not matched to a gene: 10. Germline lookup yields CDR1 MDHEN and CDR2 SYDVKM. This CDR3 contains 16 residues. CDR3 in DNA: TGTGCCAGCAGATCAGACAGGGCAGTAGGCACAGATACGCAGTATTTT. The encoded protein is CASRSDRAVGTDTQYF.

This clonotype was seen many times. The rearrangement uses TRBV12-3 or TRBV12-4 and TRBJ2-7; D is possibly TRBD2 (5 bases). The CDR3 spans 14 residues. Trimming left V 2 bases short and J 2 bases short, with 10 bases between. The CDR3 nucleotides read TGTGCCAGCAGTTTAAGCGGTACCACCTACGAGCAGTACTTC. Its translation is CASSLSGTTYEQYF.

This clonotype was recorded many times. The chain has TRBV15 and TRBJ1-1; D call uncertain. With 3 bases removed from V and 0 bases from J, the gap between germline ends came to 8 bases. The CDR3 is 14 residues long. CDR1 LNHNV and CDR2 YYDKDF come from the germline V gene (reference sequence). The CDR3 nucleotides are TGTGCCACCAGCAGGGGCGGGGTGAACACTGAAGCTTTCTTT. Amino acid sequence: CATSRGGVNTEAFF. Drawing the rest from reference TRBV15 and TRBJ1-1, the complete variable domain is DAMVIQNPRYQVTQFGKPVTLSCSQTLNHNVMYWYQQKSSQAPKLLFHYYDKDFNNEADTPDNFQSRRPNTSFCFLDIRSPGLGDTAMYLCATSRGGVNTEAFFGQGTRLTVV.